The T cell receptor beta chain described here comes from a study of blood T cell repertoires in COVID-19. The CDR3 runs 16 residues. V dropped 0 bases and J dropped 5 bases, with 16 bases sitting between them. The germline V gene encodes CDR1 SGHDN and CDR2 FVKESK. TCRdb's copy holds only in-frame clones and misses some; the assay was immunoSEQ multiplex PCR. The sample has some 410,000 clones; 88% are singletons. This sequence was found in a woman aged 25 to 39 with acute COVID-19. Specimen: PBMCs or T cells enriched from blood (not recorded which). The chain is built from TRBV14 and TRBJ2-5, with D possibly matching TRBD2 (6 bases). The CDR3 is CASSQDRGGLVETQYF. The CDR3 nucleotides read TGTGCCAGCAGCCAAGATCGGGGAGGCCTGGTGGAGACCCAGTACTTC.